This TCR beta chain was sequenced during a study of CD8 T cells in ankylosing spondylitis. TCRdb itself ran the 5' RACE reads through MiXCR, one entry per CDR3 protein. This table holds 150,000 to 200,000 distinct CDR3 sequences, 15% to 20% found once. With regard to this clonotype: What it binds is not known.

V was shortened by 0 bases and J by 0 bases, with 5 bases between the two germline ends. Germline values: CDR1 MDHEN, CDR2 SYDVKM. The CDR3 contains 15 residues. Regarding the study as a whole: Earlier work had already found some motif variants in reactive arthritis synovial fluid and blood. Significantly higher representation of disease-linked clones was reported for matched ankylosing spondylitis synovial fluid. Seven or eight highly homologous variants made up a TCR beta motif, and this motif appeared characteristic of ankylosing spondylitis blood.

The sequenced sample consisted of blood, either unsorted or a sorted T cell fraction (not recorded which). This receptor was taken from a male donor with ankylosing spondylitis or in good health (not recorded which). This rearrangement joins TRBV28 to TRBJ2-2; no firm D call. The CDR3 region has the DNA TGTGCCAGCAGTTTATGGTGGTCGAACACCGGGGAGCTGTTTTTT. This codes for CASSLWWSNTGELFF.